A selection of T cell receptor beta chains follows, all from one sample in a study of Graves' ophthalmopathy and Graves' hyperthyroidism. MiXCR, run by TCRdb on the multiplex PCR reads, gives a single entry per CDR3 protein. The sample lists 600,000 to 950,000 distinct CDR3 sequences; roughly two fifths were seen once. The sample comprised peripheral blood. The receptors come from an adult man with Graves' ophthalmopathy. Each CDR3 is given with its conserved first and last residue. The order of the fields is CDR3 length, clone size, V gene, D gene, J gene, CDR3 DNA, CDR3 protein. A D gene is named only where the DNA matches it firmly. Part of the rows lack a size; the others show once, few, many or a class for expanded clones.

10	few	TRBV20-1	.	TRBJ2-3	TGCAGTGCTAGAGAAGATACGCAGTATTTT	CSAREDTQYF
15	few	TRBV28	.	TRBJ2-6	TGTGCCAGCAGTCCTAAGAGCTCTGGGGCCAACGTCCTGACTTTC	CASSPKSSGANVLTF
15	few	TRBV19	TRBD1	TRBJ1-1	TGTGCCAGTAGTATCACAGGGGGACCAAACACTGAAGCTTTCTTT	CASSITGGPNTEAFF
15	many	TRBV7-8	.	TRBJ1-5	TGTGCCAGCAGCATTGACGCGGGCTTCAATCAGCCCCAGCATTTT	CASSIDAGFNQPQHF
12	.	TRBV20-1	.	TRBJ2-7	TGCAGTGCAATCGGGCCGACCTACGAGCAGTACTTC	CSAIGPTYEQYF
15	many	TRBV5-1	.	TRBJ1-6	TGCGCCAGCAGCTTGGTCGGGCCGTGGAATTCACCCCTCCACTTT	CASSLVGPWNSPLHF
15	.	TRBV3-1	.	TRBJ1-1	TGTGCCAGCAGCCCCCGATTTCAGAACAACCCTGAAGCTTTCTTT	CASSPRFQNNPEAFF
14	.	TRBV2	TRBD1	TRBJ1-6	TGTGCCAGCAGAAGACAGGGATGGGGTTCACCCCTCCACTTT	CASRRQGWGSPLHF
13	.	TRBV2	.	TRBJ2-2	TGTGCCAGCAACTTTGGGGATACCGGGGAGCTGTTTTTT	CASNFGDTGELFF
9	.	TRBV29-1	.	TRBJ1-2	TGCAGCGTGGTGGGTGGCTACACCTTC	CSVVGGYTF
15	.	TRBV6-1	.	TRBJ1-5	TGTGCCAGCAGTTATCTTCAGGGCCCGAATCAGCCCCAGCGTTTT	CASSYLQGPNQPQRF
16	many	TRBV7-3	TRBD2	TRBJ2-5	TGTGCCAGCAGCTTAAGTGGGACTAGCCCGTTTTCGGCCCAGTACTTC	CASSLSGTSPFSAQYF
15	.	TRBV6-6	.	TRBJ1-5	TGTACCAGCAGTTACTCGATGGAGGGGAGGCAGCCCCAGCATTTT	CTSSYSMEGRQPQHF
15	.	TRBV20-1	TRBD2	TRBJ2-3	TGCAGTGCCACCACGACTAGCGGGAGTCCAGATACGCAGTATTTT	CSATTTSGSPDTQYF
17	once	TRBV20-1	TRBD1	TRBJ1-5	TGCAGTGCTCCTCCGGACAGGGGGCCCAATAGCAATCAGCCCCAGCATTTT	CSAPPDRGPNSNQPQHF
14	.	TRBV9	.	TRBJ2-7	TGTGCCAGCAGCGTTATGGGGGTCTCCTACGAGCAGTACTTC	CASSVMGVSYEQYF